This TCR beta chain is from a study of cytomegalovirus exposure and HLA in healthy donors. Study-level findings and limits: Among CMV-associated TCR beta chains, most appeared HLA-restricted in a later analysis. It was shown in a later analysis that HLA-associated TCR beta chains were more clonally expanded than other, equally common chains.

About this clone: Its antigen is unidentified.

The PCR was carried out with 60 Vbeta primers and 13 Jbeta primers. Sequencing was performed with immunoSEQ multiplex PCR; in TCRdb, only in-frame clones are kept and a portion is missing. The sample shows 65,000 to 85,000 clones, 75% to 90% of them seen only once. CDR3 size: 16 residues. Germline V gene sequence: CDR1 LGHNT, CDR2 FRNRAP. V lost 5 bases and J lost 0; bases outside the gene matches: 4. The rearrangement joins TRBV12-5 to TRBJ2-6, with 7 bases that match TRBD1. The receptor comes from a woman under 40 in good health and CMV-seronegative. Material: PBMCs. The DNA of the CDR3 is TGTGCTAGTGGTGTGACAGGGTACTCTGGGGCCAACGTCCTGACTTTC. The encoded protein is CASGVTGYSGANVLTF.